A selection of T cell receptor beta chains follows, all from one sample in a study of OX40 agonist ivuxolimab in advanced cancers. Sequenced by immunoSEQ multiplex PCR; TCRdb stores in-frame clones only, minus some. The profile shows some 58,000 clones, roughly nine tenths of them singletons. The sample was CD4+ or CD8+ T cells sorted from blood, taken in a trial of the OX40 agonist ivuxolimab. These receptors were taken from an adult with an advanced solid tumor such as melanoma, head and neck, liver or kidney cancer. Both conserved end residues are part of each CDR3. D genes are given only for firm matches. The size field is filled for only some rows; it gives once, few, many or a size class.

cdr3_nt: TGTGCCAGCCTCCGGGACTTAGAAGAGACCCAGTACTTC
cdr3_aa: CASLRDLEETQYF
d_call: .
v_call: TRBV2
j_call: TRBJ2-5
clone_size: .

cdr3_nt: TGCGCCAGCAGCCAAGCCACTTTAACGGGGACATCCTACGAGCAGTACTTC
cdr3_aa: CASSQATLTGTSYEQYF
d_call: .
v_call: TRBV4-1
j_call: TRBJ2-7
clone_size: .

cdr3_nt: TGTGCCAGCAGTGACTCGACTTCAGATACGCAGTATTTT
cdr3_aa: CASSDSTSDTQYF
d_call: .
v_call: TRBV6-4
j_call: TRBJ2-3
clone_size: .

cdr3_nt: TGTGCCAGCAGCTGGGGACAGGGGTATGAGCAGTTCTTC
cdr3_aa: CASSWGQGYEQFF
d_call: TRBD1
v_call: TRBV5-8
j_call: TRBJ2-1
clone_size: once

cdr3_nt: TGCGCCAGCAGCTTGGGGCTAGCGGGGTTCACAGATACGCAGTATTTT
cdr3_aa: CASSLGLAGFTDTQYF
d_call: TRBD2
v_call: TRBV5-1
j_call: TRBJ2-3
clone_size: .

cdr3_nt: TGTGCCAGCAGCTTAAACACTGAAGCTTTCTTT
cdr3_aa: CASSLNTEAFF
d_call: .
v_call: TRBV5-6
j_call: TRBJ1-1
clone_size: few

cdr3_nt: TGTGCCAGCAGCTTGCGGGGAGAGCGTAGAAGGTACGAGCAGTACTTC
cdr3_aa: CASSLRGERRRYEQYF
d_call: .
v_call: TRBV5-4
j_call: TRBJ2-7
clone_size: .

cdr3_nt: TGTGCCAGCAGCAATTCCTCCAGGCCGTACACGGACAATGAGCAGTTCTTC
cdr3_aa: CASSNSSRPYTDNEQFF
d_call: .
v_call: TRBV21-1
j_call: TRBJ2-1
clone_size: .

cdr3_nt: TGTGCCTGGAGTACCGGGACAACGTACCAAGAGACCCAGTACTTC
cdr3_aa: CAWSTGTTYQETQYF
d_call: .
v_call: TRBV30
j_call: TRBJ2-5
clone_size: .

cdr3_nt: TGCGCCAGCAGCCAAGCGGGGGAGGAAGATACGCAGTATTTT
cdr3_aa: CASSQAGEEDTQYF
d_call: .
v_call: TRBV4-3
j_call: TRBJ2-3
clone_size: .

cdr3_nt: TGTGCCAGTAGGGACTCAGGACAAGAGACCCAGTACTTC
cdr3_aa: CASRDSGQETQYF
d_call: .
v_call: TRBV19
j_call: TRBJ2-5
clone_size: .

cdr3_nt: TGTGCCAGCAGCTTAGATGGTAGCAATCAGCCCCAGCATTTT
cdr3_aa: CASSLDGSNQPQHF
d_call: .
v_call: TRBV7-2
j_call: TRBJ1-5
clone_size: .

cdr3_nt: TGCGCCAGCAGCTTAGCGGGGGGGAATAGAGATACGCAGTATTTT
cdr3_aa: CASSLAGGNRDTQYF
d_call: TRBD2
v_call: TRBV10-2
j_call: TRBJ2-3
clone_size: .

cdr3_nt: TGCGCCAGCAGCTTGGAAGGTGGCCGCCTTGGCCCAGATACGCAGTATTTT
cdr3_aa: CASSLEGGRLGPDTQYF
d_call: .
v_call: TRBV5-1
j_call: TRBJ2-3
clone_size: .

cdr3_nt: TGTGCCAGCAGCTCCGGGGGGGTCACGGATACGCAGTATTTT
cdr3_aa: CASSSGGVTDTQYF
d_call: TRBD2
v_call: TRBV5-5
j_call: TRBJ2-3
clone_size: .

cdr3_nt: TGTGCCAGCAGGACGCGACGGGGGCGGGGCGATGAGCAGTTCTTC
cdr3_aa: CASRTRRGRGDEQFF
d_call: .
v_call: TRBV6-6
j_call: TRBJ2-1
clone_size: .

cdr3_nt: TGTGCCAGCAGCTCCCGGGACAGCTTCTACGAGCAGTACTTC
cdr3_aa: CASSSRDSFYEQYF
d_call: TRBD1
v_call: TRBV7-2
j_call: TRBJ2-7
clone_size: .

cdr3_nt: TGTGCCAGCGGTACCGATGGCTACACCTTC
cdr3_aa: CASGTDGYTF
d_call: .
v_call: TRBV28
j_call: TRBJ1-2
clone_size: .

cdr3_nt: TGTGCCAGCAGTGATGGCCGAATACACTACGAGCAGTACTTC
cdr3_aa: CASSDGRIHYEQYF
d_call: .
v_call: TRBV6-1
j_call: TRBJ2-7
clone_size: .

cdr3_nt: TGTGCCAGCTCACCGGGAGCGGGAGTGGCGTTGAACAATGAGCAGTTCTTC
cdr3_aa: CASSPGAGVALNNEQFF
d_call: TRBD2
v_call: TRBV18
j_call: TRBJ2-1
clone_size: .

cdr3_nt: TGTGCCAGCAGCTTAGAGGACGGGGGACAGGGTGCGGACGAGCAGTACTTC
cdr3_aa: CASSLEDGGQGADEQYF
d_call: TRBD1
v_call: TRBV7-3
j_call: TRBJ2-7
clone_size: .

cdr3_nt: TGTGCCAGCAGCCTCGGGACAGGGCGACACTACAATGAGCAGTTCTTC
cdr3_aa: CASSLGTGRHYNEQFF
d_call: TRBD1
v_call: TRBV14
j_call: TRBJ2-1
clone_size: .

cdr3_nt: TGTGCCAGTAGTCCCGGGACAGGGGGCATGGTAGAGACCCAGTACTTC
cdr3_aa: CASSPGTGGMVETQYF
d_call: TRBD1
v_call: TRBV19
j_call: TRBJ2-5
clone_size: .

cdr3_nt: TGTGCCTGGTCACTAGAGACAGGCGACACCGGGGAGCTGTTTTTT
cdr3_aa: CAWSLETGDTGELFF
d_call: .
v_call: TRBV30
j_call: TRBJ2-2
clone_size: .

cdr3_nt: TGTGCCAGCAGTTCGAGAGGGGGCGAGACCCAGTACTTC
cdr3_aa: CASSSRGGETQYF
d_call: TRBD1
v_call: TRBV28
j_call: TRBJ2-5
clone_size: .

cdr3_nt: TGTGCCTTACACAGGGGTTTCGCTGAAGCTTTCTTT
cdr3_aa: CALHRGFAEAFF
d_call: TRBD1
v_call: TRBV30
j_call: TRBJ1-1
clone_size: .

cdr3_nt: TGTGCCAGCATAAGGGAGGGGTATGGCTACACCTTC
cdr3_aa: CASIREGYGYTF
d_call: .
v_call: TRBV2
j_call: TRBJ1-2
clone_size: few

cdr3_nt: TGCGCCAGCAGCTTAGGGCGGCCCACAGATACGCAGTATTTT
cdr3_aa: CASSLGRPTDTQYF
d_call: .
v_call: TRBV5-1
j_call: TRBJ2-3
clone_size: .

cdr3_nt: TGTGCCATCAGTGAAGGGCAGGGGGACGAGCAGTACTTC
cdr3_aa: CAISEGQGDEQYF
d_call: TRBD1
v_call: TRBV10-3
j_call: TRBJ2-7
clone_size: once

cdr3_nt: TGTGCCAGCAGCTTAGAGAACGCCTACAATGAGCAGTTCTTC
cdr3_aa: CASSLENAYNEQFF
d_call: .
v_call: TRBV7-3
j_call: TRBJ2-1
clone_size: .